One sample yielded the 13 T cell receptor beta chains listed below, sequenced in a study of CDR3 diversity in severe acne (dated by TCRdb to about 2019). The receptor library was made with PCR. The instrument given in TCRdb is Illumina HiSeq 2000. TCRdb reprocessed the public reads (quality trimming at Q25 with fastp, clone calling with MiXCR) and kept in-frame beta chains. One record per CDR3 amino acid sequence lists the most common genes and DNA. The sample table lists over 100,000 distinct CDR3 sequences, about half of them with a count of one. Around 11% of the sample lies in the top ten. Sequencing was done on a sample of blood. The source is a male donor with acne.

The chain joins TRBV10-3 to TRBJ2-7, with TRBD2 identical over 9 bases. The V segment lost 1 base and the J segment 7 bases; nucleotides outside the gene matches: 5. CDR3 length equals 14 residues. CDR1 and CDR2 (germline): ENHRY, SYGVKD. The DNA for the CDR3 is TGTGCCATCAGTGAGTTGAGCGGGGGGACTGAGCAGTACTTC. Protein product: CAISELSGGTEQYF.

CDR3 in DNA: TGTGCCAGCAGCTTAGGGAGGGAACGGGGGACAGCAGCCACCGGGACTAGTGGCGGGGAGCTGTTTTTT. The encoded protein is CASSLGRERGTAATGTSGGELFF. The chain links TRBV7-9 to TRBJ2-2; perhaps TRBD2 as D (8 bases). Germline loops: CDR1 SEHNR, CDR2 FQNEAQ (reference sequence). CDR3 length: 23 amino acids. V was clipped by 1 base and J by 7 bases, with 37 bases between them.

This clonotype came up once. The chain couples TRBV7-9 to TRBJ2-7; TRBD2 matches 8 bases. J lost 0 bases, V lost 6 bases, and 4 bases had no gene match. This CDR3 has 14 amino acids. Germline CDR1 is SEHNR and CDR2 is FQNEAQ (reference sequence). The CDR3 coding sequence is TGTGCCAGCAGAACGGGGGGGGCCTCCTACGAGCAGTACTTC. This encodes CASRTGGASYEQYF.

This clonotype was recorded at least ten times. J is TRBJ1-1 and V is TRBV20-1, with no clear D. Germline-derived CDR1 and CDR2 are DFQATT and SNEGSKA (reference sequence). This CDR3 is built from 15 residues. V was pared by 0 bases and J by 4 bases, with 15 bases between. The CDR3 DNA reads as TGCAGTGCTAGAGATCGGAGGGCATTCCTCACTGAAGCTTTCTTT. Translating gives CSARDRRAFLTEAFF.

This clonotype was counted only a few times. V gene TRBV7-3 combines with J gene TRBJ2-7, with D possibly being TRBD1 (5 bases). Looked up from germline, CDR1 is SGHTA and CDR2 is FQGTGA. Trimming stripped 6 bases from V and 6 bases from J, with 15 bases between. The CDR3 totals 13 residues. CDR3 nucleotide sequence: TGTGCCAGCAGACAAGAGACAGCTAGCGAGCAGTACTTC. This codes for CASRQETASEQYF.

V usage is TRBV24-1 and J usage is TRBJ2-3; TRBD1 is a possible D gene (6 bases). From germline, CDR1 is KGHDR and CDR2 SFDVKD. V was clipped by 9 bases and J by 4 bases, with 10 bases between them. CDR3 length equals 12 residues. CDR3 loop: CATGSGADTQYF. CDR3 nucleotides: TGTGCCACCGGATCAGGGGCAGATACGCAGTATTTT.

Comments on this clonotype: Given the absence of the conserved phenylalanine or tryptophan at the CDR3 end, a read error is likely. CDR3: CAWSVQANYGYTL. The CDR3 region has the DNA TGTGCCTGGAGTGTACAAGCTAACTATGGCTACACCCTC. The chain uses TRBV30 and TRBJ1-2; D not certain. Trimming stripped 0 bases from V and 0 bases from J, with 5 bases between. Germline CDR1 reads GTSNPN; CDR2 reads SVGIG (reference sequence). This CDR3 comprises 13 residues.

This clonotype was recorded only once. CDR3 loop: CASSSDRVTGEQYF. CDR3 sequence (DNA): TGTGCCAGTAGTTCCGACAGGGTCACCGGCGAGCAGTACTTC. The chain uses TRBV19 and TRBJ2-7; 7 bases match TRBD1. V was pared by 5 bases and J by 6 bases, with 10 bases of the junction left unmatched. The CDR3 spans 14 residues. The V gene's germline CDR1 is LNHDA and CDR2 SQIVND (reference sequence).

J is TRBJ2-3 and V is TRBV7-2; weak D call: TRBD2 (6 bases). The ends were cut back, 5 bases at V and 4 bases at J, with 10 bases in the middle. This CDR3 is 13 amino acids long. CDR1 is SGHTA and CDR2 is FQGNSA in the germline V gene. The CDR3 spells CASSAGTPDTQYF. CDR3 in DNA: TGTGCCAGCAGCGCCGGGACTCCAGATACGCAGTATTTT.

The rearrangement joins TRBV2 to TRBJ1-2; D unresolved. Trimming stripped 5 bases from V and 1 base from J, with 17 bases between. The CDR3 is 16 amino acids. Per germline, CDR1 SNHLY and CDR2 FYNNEI. The CDR3: CASSFRPLTHNYGYTF. The CDR3 DNA reads TGTGCCAGCAGTTTTAGACCATTGACACATAACTATGGCTACACCTTC.

V usage is TRBV15 and J usage is TRBJ2-7; D is undetermined. Per germline, CDR1 LNHNV and CDR2 YYDKDF (reference sequence). The CDR3 runs to 23 residues. Trimming removed 3 bases at V and 3 bases at J, with 39 bases between. CDR3 in amino acids: CATSRDLVADTHTSASVFYEQYF. CDR3 nucleotides: TGTGCCACCAGCAGGGACCTAGTCGCCGACACACACACCAGCGCCAGCGTCTTCTACGAGCAGTACTTC.

This clonotype came up a few times. The chain is built from TRBV7-6 and TRBJ2-3; the match to TRBD2 covers 8 bases. The CDR3 is 15 residues long. Germline loops: CDR1 SGHVS, CDR2 FNYEAQ. With V trimmed by 2 bases and J by 11 bases, 12 bases remained unmatched. The CDR3 sequence: CASSLRGGTYNEQYF. The CDR3 coding sequence is TGTGCCAGCAGCTTACGCGGGGGGACCTACAATGAGCAGTATTTT. The variable domain in full, completed from reference TRBV7-6 and TRBJ2-3, reads GAGVSQSPRYKVTKRGQDVALRCDPISGHVSLYWYRQALGQGPEFLTYFNYEAQQDKSGLPNDRFSAERPEGSISTLTIQRTEQRDSAMYRCASSLRGGTYNEQYFGPGTRLTVL.

About this clonotype: This sequence may be a read error, since a much larger clone differs from it by one base. The genes are TRBV3-1 and TRBJ2-5; D gene uncertain. The CDR3 consists of 12 residues. In germline, CDR1 is LGHDT, CDR2 YNNKEL (reference sequence). CDR3 loop: CASSPSSKTRYF. CDR3 sequence (DNA): TGTGCCAGCAGCCCCAGCAGTAAGACCCGGTACTTC.